Sequencing of this T cell receptor (beta chain) was carried out in a study of shared clonotypes between healthy human individuals. Study-wide results and limits: Large depth notwithstanding, sorted-subset sequencing proved incomplete by rarefaction.

Turning to this clone: The antigen is unknown.

Trimming cost V 3 bases and J 8 bases; bases outside gene matches: 5. The CDR3 runs 13 residues. Germline values: CDR1 KGHSH, CDR2 LQKENI. Profiling relied on immunoSEQ multiplex PCR, and the TCRdb table lists in-frame clones only, not all of them. The sample carries approximately 1.4 million clones, 95% to 99% recorded once. The TCR sequence derives from a man aged 30 to 39 in good health. Sequenced sample: naive CD4+ T cells sorted from blood. Subset of the sample: CD45RA+ positively selected. The V gene is TRBV18, the J gene TRBJ1-1, with TRBD1 identical over 8 bases. CDR3 DNA: TGTGCCAGCTCACCTCAGGGGGCGGGCGAAGCTTTCTTT. Translating gives CASSPQGAGEAFF.